This T cell receptor beta chain appears in the sequencing data of a study of control samples from healthy donors and cancer patients (dated by TCRdb to the early 2020s). The protocol used for the library was the immunoSEQ multiplex PCR assay. Not all clones reach the TCRdb copy of this immuneACCESS table, which keeps in-frame sequences only. Checked studies attribute under half of the gap to unresolved V genes and leave the rest unexplained. The sample data list tens of thousands of clones, and 90% to 95% of these were observed just once. The top ten clones comprise more than 3% of the sample. In the germline V gene, CDR1 corresponds to SNHLY and CDR2 to FYNNEI. V was cut back by 2 bases and J by 4 bases, leaving a gap of 8 bases between them. The CDR3 measures 13 amino acids from cysteine to phenylalanine. Only the CDR3 region is kept as DNA, spanning 39 bases read in frame from base 1. Remarks on this clone: Its recognized antigen is unknown. No much larger clonotype is one base removed from it; base qualities were not supplied.

This TCR came from a woman aged 45-65 years in good health. The sample was blood. This chain joins TRBV2 to TRBJ1-2; a tentative D match to TRBD1 spans 6 bases. The DNA sequence is as follows: TGTGCCAGCAGTGAACCAGGGGCCTATGGCTACACCTTC. Translated, this is CASSEPGAYGYTF.